These 13 T cell receptor beta chains share one sample of origin, sequenced in a study of T cell repertoires in cytomegalovirus infection. TCRdb independently ran MiXCR on the reads; one entry per CDR3 protein. The sample has under 250,000 distinct CDR3 sequences, 9% to 15% seen once; the top ten hold approximately 1.6%. The source material was PBMCs. These receptors originate from a human donor in good health (CMV status not recorded). Some clones in this sample may be carry-over from other donors' samples.

This clonotype has just a few counts. The rearrangement joins TRBV6-5 to TRBJ1-2, with TRBD1 as a possible D gene (5 bases). This CDR3 has 16 residues. V was pared by 0 bases and J by 4 bases, with 15 bases between. In germline, CDR1 is MNHEY, CDR2 SVGAGI. This chain's CDR3 is CASSYSGSRRGYGYTF. In DNA, the CDR3 is TGTGCCAGCAGTTACTCTGGCAGCCGGAGGGGCTATGGCTACACCTTC.

The table lists this clonotype with a few counts. The chain couples TRBV2 to TRBJ1-3; D unclear. CDR1 and CDR2 (germline): SNHLY, FYNNEI. The V end was cut by 9 bases, the J end by 1 base, with 13 bases between. The CDR3 has 14 amino acids. The CDR3 reads CARRVPRSGNTIYF. The DNA of the CDR3 is TGTGCCAGACGAGTCCCGAGGTCTGGAAACACCATATATTTT.

This clonotype was observed many times. This sequence joins TRBV10-3 and TRBJ1-1, with 7 bases lining up with TRBD1. The germline gives CDR1 ENHRY, CDR2 SYGVKD. Trimming cost V 7 bases and J 5 bases; bases outside gene matches: 7. CDR3 length equals 13 residues. The CDR3 region has the DNA TGTGCCATCAACGAGGGGGCCGGGACTGAAGCTTTCTTT. This gives the protein CAINEGAGTEAFF.

This clonotype has at least ten counts. The chain employs TRBV11-2 and TRBJ1-1; a weak D match, TRBD1 (5 bases). Between the trimmed V and J ends, which lost 0 bases and 2 bases, there was a span of 7 bases. This CDR3 is 14 amino acids long. CDR1 is SGHAT, CDR2 FQNNGV, per germline. The CDR3: CASSLERGNTEAFF. The CDR3, as DNA: TGTGCCAGCAGCTTAGAGAGGGGAAACACTGAAGCTTTCTTT.

This clonotype was detected many times. The chain couples TRBV7-2 to TRBJ2-2, with 14 bases fitting TRBD2. Germline loops: CDR1 SGHTA, CDR2 FQGNSA. V was pared by 5 bases and J by 3 bases, with 5 bases of the junction left unmatched. The CDR3 is 17 amino acids. The CDR3 here is CASSARLAGGYTGELFF. CDR3 nucleotides: TGTGCCAGCAGCGCCCGACTAGCGGGAGGGTACACCGGGGAGCTGTTTTTT.

This clonotype was observed many times. The chain combines TRBV6-2 or TRBV6-3 with TRBJ2-7; the D gene is possibly TRBD1 (5 bases). The CDR3 runs to 16 residues. V was trimmed by 6 bases and J by 1 base, leaving 19 bases between them. The germline gives CDR1 MNHEY, CDR2 SVGEGT. The CDR3 spells CASSPLGHSDSYEQYF. CDR3 in DNA: TGTGCCAGCAGCCCCTTAGGACACTCGGATTCCTACGAGCAGTACTTC.

J is TRBJ2-3 and V is TRBV11-1; 11 bases are shared with TRBD2. Trimming cost V 6 bases and J 5 bases; bases outside gene matches: 7. The CDR3 has 15 amino acids. Germline V gives CDR1 SGHAT, CDR2 FQDESV (reference sequence). The DNA for the CDR3 is TGTGCCAGCAGTTTTAGCGGGAGGGCCGAAGATACGCAGTATTTT. The encoded protein is CASSFSGRAEDTQYF.

This clonotype was counted many times. V usage is TRBV28 and J usage is TRBJ1-2; the D gene is possibly TRBD1 (6 bases). In germline, CDR1 is MDHEN, CDR2 SYDVKM. Trimming removed 3 bases at V and 8 bases at J, with 10 bases between. The length of the CDR3 is 12 residues. CDR3: CASSFRGWGYTF. As DNA, the CDR3 is TGTGCCAGCAGTTTCAGGGGCTGGGGCTACACCTTC.

This clonotype was counted between two and nine times. V gene TRBV20-1 combines with J gene TRBJ2-1, with a weak D call TRBD2 (6 bases). This CDR3 is 14 amino acids long. CDR1 and CDR2 from the germline V gene are DFQATT and SNEGSKA (reference sequence). Trimming stripped 6 bases from V and 7 bases from J, with 19 bases between. The CDR3 region is CSAEPGTHLNEQFF. CDR3 in DNA: TGCAGTGCCGAACCCGGGACTCACCTGAATGAGCAGTTCTTC.

The rearrangement links TRBV5-6 to TRBJ2-4, with 7 bases fitting TRBD1. The length of the CDR3 is 18 residues. V trimming: 4 bases; J trimming: 1 base; junction bases outside the gene matches: 14. Germline CDR1 reads SGHDT; CDR2 reads YYEEEE. CDR3 sequence reads: CASSQLTTGVRAKNIQYF. The DNA of the CDR3 is TGTGCCAGCAGCCAATTGACTACAGGGGTTCGGGCCAAAAACATTCAGTACTTC.

In its sample, this clonotype was seen many times. J is TRBJ1-1 and V is TRBV7-9; D not certain. Trimming cost V 3 bases and J 4 bases, with 15 bases left between them. The CDR3 has 15 amino acids. CDR1 SEHNR and CDR2 FQNEAQ come from the germline V gene (reference sequence). CDR3 amino acids: CASSLAGPAGTEAFF. In DNA form, the CDR3 reads TGTGCCAGCAGCTTGGCAGGACCCGCGGGCACTGAAGCTTTCTTT.

Ten or more counts support this clonotype. The rearrangement joins TRBV7-2 to TRBJ2-3, with D uncertain. Germline assignment: CDR1 SGHTA and CDR2 FQGNSA. The CDR3 consists of 15 residues. V lost 2 bases and J 4 bases, leaving 13 bases between the germline ends. CDR3 coding DNA: TGTGCCAGCAGCTTAAACCTCGGCGGCGCAGATACGCAGTATTTT. The encoded protein is CASSLNLGGADTQYF.

This clonotype was seen repeatedly, ten times or more. V and J are TRBV7-2 and TRBJ1-2; D uncertain. Per germline, CDR1 SGHTA and CDR2 FQGNSA. The CDR3 runs 14 residues. Trimming shortened V by 0 bases and J by 4 bases, and 9 bases separated the two germline ends. The CDR3 DNA is TGTGCCAGCAGCTTAGCGCCCCTAGGCTATGGCTACACCTTC. Protein: CASSLAPLGYGYTF.